The 2 T cell receptor beta chains reported below all come from one sample, sequenced in a study of response to subunit inactivated influenza vaccine (dated by TCRdb to the late 2010s). Library method: RT-PCR. The instrument was an Illumina HiSeq 2500. TCRdb reran the public reads through fastp at Q25 and MiXCR, keeping productive beta chains. Each entry merges the rows of one CDR3 protein and shows their most common DNA and genes. This sample has about 180,000 distinct CDR3 sequences in its table, and around 9% of those were observed once. The ten largest clones capture under 13% of the sample. The sample in question was non-naive T cells sorted from PBMCs, obtained on the day of vaccination. Taken with the paper, the label for cell subset or site translates to: memory T cell fraction. These receptors were taken from a man in his fifties who received an inactivated influenza vaccine. Donor details come from another sample of the same person, matched by shared clones.

The chain employs TRBV20-1 and TRBJ2-7; D possibly corresponds to TRBD2 (6 bases). CDR3 length: 11 amino acids. Germline-derived CDR1 and CDR2 are DFQATT and SNEGSKA (reference sequence). The CDR3 DNA follows: TGCACCGTTTCGGGAGACTACGAGCAGTACTTC. Translation gives CTVSGDYEQYF.

V gene TRBV6-1 combines with J gene TRBJ2-1; no clear D gene. Per the germline V gene, CDR1 is MNHNS and CDR2 is SASEGT. This CDR3 spans 13 amino acids. The ends were cut back, 7 bases at V and 1 base at J, with 8 bases in the middle. The CDR3 here is CASTKASYNEQFF. The CDR3 nucleotides read TGTGCCAGCACAAAGGCTTCCTACAATGAGCAGTTCTTC.